This T cell receptor beta chain appears in the sequencing data of a study of T cells in women clearing cervical HPV infection. Study-wide context: HLA type could not be excluded as a confounder.

To note about this clone: The antigen is not known. Coverage ceases 3 residues before the CDR3 finishes, and the germline J gene fills in the end.

V lost 6 bases to trimming and J lost 4 bases, with 18 bases between them. CDR3 length: 16 amino acids. The V gene's germline CDR1 is LNHDA and CDR2 SQIVND (reference sequence). Profiled with immunoSEQ multiplex PCR; TCRdb holds only in-frame clones, not every one. This sample's clone table lists 40,000 to 45,000 clones. General study findings and limits: Richness plus V gene abundances separated cases from controls with AUC approximately 0.78.

This receptor was identified in a woman between 18 and 75 years old with a cervical HPV16 infection that either progressed to CIN3+ or cleared (not recorded which). Sequenced: blood buffy coat. The rearrangement uses TRBV19 and TRBJ2-2; tentatively, D is TRBD2 (6 bases). The CDR3 region is CASRGGGTQSTGELFF. The part of the CDR3 DNA that was read is TGTGCCAGTAGGGGGGGTGGGACTCAATCCACCGGGGAG.